This T cell receptor beta chain comes out of a study of identical twins. General study findings and limits: The degree of excess twin sharing was weaker in beta out-of-frame sequences.

Unique molecular identifiers were in the cDNA, with template-switch universal primer binding. TCRdb processed the 5' RACE reads anew with MiXCR; each CDR3 protein has one entry. The profile shows fewer than 800,000 distinct CDR3 sequences, around 7.5% of them singletons. This clonotype was seen more than once but under ten times. The antigen remains undetermined. From germline, CDR1 is SGHVS and CDR2 FQNEAQ. V trimming: 5 bases; J trimming: 2 bases; junction bases outside the gene matches: 3. The CDR3 runs 13 residues. The sample also formed part of further work on yellow fever vaccine responses in identical twins.

This chain joins TRBV7-8 and TRBJ2-7; TRBD1 matches at 7 bases. The sample comprised PBMCs. This receptor was obtained from a woman aged 18 to 35 in good health. The CDR3 region has the DNA TGTGCCAGCAGCATCGACAGGGCCTACGAGCAGTACGTC. This codes for CASSIDRAYEQYV.